Reported below is one T cell receptor (beta chain). The clone's antigen remains unknown. The sample holds no much larger clone one base away, and base qualities are not on file. The data originate from a study of T-cell memory formation after mild COVID-19 (dated by TCRdb to the early 2020s). About the full investigation: TCR sequence clusters from the two donors were found to be largely donor specific. In a couple of donors, T-cell clones that expanded and contracted after mild COVID-19 were tracked by sequencing TCRalpha and TCRbeta repertoires over time. Two young, previously healthy adult volunteers, one female and one male, were included in the cohort.

Ficoll-Paque density gradient centrifugation was used to isolate PBMCs. The paper as a whole reports these results and caveats: Some responding clones were found in pre-infection memory, which suggests that pre-existing cross-reactive memory T cells took part in the SARS-CoV-2 response. Contracting CD4+ clones were found mainly in CM and EM memory subsets, while CD8+ clones were enriched in EMRA. The study covered only a couple of mild cases, and larger cohorts including severe cases with pre-infection samples were considered necessary. From day 15 to 85, contracting clones showed balanced CD4/CD8 phenotypes, whereas a second wave of clones that expanded from day 15 to 37 leaned towards CD4+. Whether the second-wave clones peaking on day 37 were SARS-CoV-2 specific was not confirmed.

TCRdb records Illumina NovaSeq 6000 as the sequencer. Using 5'RACE with constant-segment primers, TCRalpha and TCRbeta cDNA libraries were constructed, with sample barcodes and unique molecular identifiers added in the process. RNA was extracted from every sample with Trizol reagent. Library amplification was performed in two PCR steps, and a second sample barcode and Illumina TruSeq adapters were introduced in the second step. Libraries were sequenced on an Illumina NovaSeq with 2 x 150 bp paired-end reads. The authors processed their data as follows. The reads were demultiplexed and collapsed into UMI-guided consensus sequences using migec v1.2.7. Using mixcr v2.1.11, UMI consensuses were aligned to TRA and TRB V and J templates and then assembled into clonotypes. A clonotype was counted as expanded or contracted only if both edgeR and NoisET called the change significant, with noise models trained on biological replicates. For edgeR calls, the cutoffs were a false discovery rate-adjusted p below 0.01 and a log2 fold-change threshold of 1. As an exploratory analysis of dynamics, PCA with hierarchical clustering was applied to max-normalized trajectories of the 1000 most abundant clonotypes. Separately sequenced CD4+ and CD8+ repertoires were used to assign the CD4 or CD8 phenotype of responding clones. TCRdb reprocessed the public reads (quality trimming at Q25 with fastp, clone calling with MiXCR) and kept in-frame beta chains. A single entry per CDR3 protein holds the most common genes and DNA from its merged rows. The V and J calls come from TCRdb's annotation, not from the publication. The sample records more than 250,000 distinct CDR3 sequences, about a sixth of which are singletons. Of the sample, roughly 23% is held by the ten largest clones.

Sample: PBMCs or a T cell subset sorted from them (not recorded which). The sequence derives from a man younger than 30 who had mild COVID-19 (a few samples of this study predate the infection). The sample titles of this study are shuffled in the database, so cell type and time point are left out; the donor was told from shared clones.

The CDR3 protein sequence reads: CASSLLGGGEQFF. The nucleotide sequence reads TGTGCCAGCAGCTTACTCGGGGGTGGAGAGCAGTTCTTC. The chain uses TRBV11-3 and TRBJ2-1, with a tentative D gene TRBD2 over 6 matching bases. The cysteine opens and the phenylalanine closes a CDR3 of 13 amino acids. Just the 39-base CDR3 DNA is kept, in frame starting at base 1. CDR1 and CDR2 (SGHNT, YENEEA) derive from the germline V gene. A distance of 12 bases separates the germline ends of V and J, which lose 2 bases and 10 bases respectively.